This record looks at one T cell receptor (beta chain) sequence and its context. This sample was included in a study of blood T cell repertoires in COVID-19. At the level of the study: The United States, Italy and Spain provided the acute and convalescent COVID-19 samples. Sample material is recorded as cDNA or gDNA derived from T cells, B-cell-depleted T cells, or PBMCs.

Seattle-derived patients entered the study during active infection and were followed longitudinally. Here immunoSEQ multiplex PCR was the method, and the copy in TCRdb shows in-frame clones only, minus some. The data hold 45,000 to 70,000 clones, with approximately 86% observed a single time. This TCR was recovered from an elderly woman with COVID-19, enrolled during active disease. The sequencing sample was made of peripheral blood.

In DNA, the CDR3 is TGTGCCAGCAGGAAGTGCTGGGGCAGAGTTCGCACAGATACGCAGTATTTT. It specifies CASRKCWGRVRTDTQYF. This chain joins TRBV21-1 and TRBJ2-3; the DNA was not used to check the table's D call, TRBD1. TRBV21-1 is given as a pseudogene. This CDR3 spans 17 amino acids.